This TCR beta chain was obtained from a study of cytomegalovirus exposure and HLA in healthy donors. Study-wide background: The 120 validation repertoires matched the 600 to 700 first-cohort repertoires in platform, a later analysis reported. Whole-study results and caveats: Overall, around 160 TCR beta chains were annotated as cytomegalovirus-associated. In vitro assays verified that three CMV-associated chains recognized CMV antigens specifically.

Some clones are missing from TCRdb's copy, which holds only in-frame ones; the method was immunoSEQ multiplex PCR. The sample yields 300,000 to 350,000 clones, roughly 90% seen once. Comment on this clone: Its antigen is not identified.

V gave up 7 bases and J gave up 4 bases; unmatched junction bases: 9. This CDR3 comprises 15 residues. CDR1 and CDR2 (germline): KGHSH, LQKENI. The V call is TRBV18, the J call TRBJ2-3; 9 bases are shared with TRBD1. The origin of this receptor is a man aged 25-40 years in good health and CMV-seronegative. Sequencing was carried out using PBMCs. The CDR3, as DNA: TGTGCCAGCTTCCCGGGACAGGGATTGGCAGATACGCAGTATTTT. Amino acids: CASFPGQGLADTQYF.